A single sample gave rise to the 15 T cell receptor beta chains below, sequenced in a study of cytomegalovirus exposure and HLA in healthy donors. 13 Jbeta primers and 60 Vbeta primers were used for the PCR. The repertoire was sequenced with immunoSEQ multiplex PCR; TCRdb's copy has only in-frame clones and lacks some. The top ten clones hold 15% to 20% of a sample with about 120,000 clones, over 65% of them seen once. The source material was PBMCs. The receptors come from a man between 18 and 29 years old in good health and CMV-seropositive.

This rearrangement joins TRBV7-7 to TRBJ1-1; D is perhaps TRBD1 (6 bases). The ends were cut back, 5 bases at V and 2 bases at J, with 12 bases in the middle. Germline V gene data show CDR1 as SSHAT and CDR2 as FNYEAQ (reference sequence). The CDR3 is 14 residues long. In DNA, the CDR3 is TGTGCCAGCAGCCCGATGACAGGAAACACTGAAGCTTTCTTT. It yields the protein CASSPMTGNTEAFF.

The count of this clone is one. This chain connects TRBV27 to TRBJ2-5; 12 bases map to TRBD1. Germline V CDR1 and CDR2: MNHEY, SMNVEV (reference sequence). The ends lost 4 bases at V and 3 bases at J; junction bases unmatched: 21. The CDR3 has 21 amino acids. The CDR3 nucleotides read TGTGCCAGCAGTTCTCCCATTTTTCCGGGACAGGGGGCGTTCGGGAAAGAGACCCAGTACTTC. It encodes CASSSPIFPGQGAFGKETQYF.

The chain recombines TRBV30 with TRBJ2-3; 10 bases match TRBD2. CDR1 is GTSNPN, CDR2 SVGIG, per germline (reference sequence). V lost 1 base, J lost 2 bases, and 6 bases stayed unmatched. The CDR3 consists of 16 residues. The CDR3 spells CAWSAGTSVNTDTQYF. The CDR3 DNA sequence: TGTGCCTGGAGTGCGGGGACTAGCGTTAACACAGATACGCAGTATTTT. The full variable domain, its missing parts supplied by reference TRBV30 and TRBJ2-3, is SQTIHQWPATLVQPVGSPLSLECTVEGTSNPNLYWYRQAAGRGLQLLFYSVGIGQISSEVPQNLSASRPQDRQFILSSKKLLLSDSGFYLCAWSAGTSVNTDTQYFGPGTRLTVL.

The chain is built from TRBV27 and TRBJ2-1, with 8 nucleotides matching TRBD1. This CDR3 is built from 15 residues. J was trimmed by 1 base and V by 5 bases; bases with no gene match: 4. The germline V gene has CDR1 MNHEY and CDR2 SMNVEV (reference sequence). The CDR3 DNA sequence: TGTGCCAGCAGTGTCTACAGGGGGTCCTACAATGAGCAGTTCTTC. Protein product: CASSVYRGSYNEQFF.

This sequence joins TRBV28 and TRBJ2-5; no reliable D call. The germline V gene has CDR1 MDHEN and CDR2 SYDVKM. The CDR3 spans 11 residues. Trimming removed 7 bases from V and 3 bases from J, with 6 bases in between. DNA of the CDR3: TGTGCCAGCACCACAAAAGAGACCCAGTACTTC. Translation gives CASTTKETQYF.

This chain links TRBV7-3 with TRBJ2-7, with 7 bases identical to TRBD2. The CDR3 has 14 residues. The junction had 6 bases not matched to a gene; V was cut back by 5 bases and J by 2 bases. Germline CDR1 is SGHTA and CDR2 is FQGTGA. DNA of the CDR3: TGTGCCAGCAGCCAAGATGCGGGAGCCTACGAGCAGTACTTC. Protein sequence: CASSQDAGAYEQYF.

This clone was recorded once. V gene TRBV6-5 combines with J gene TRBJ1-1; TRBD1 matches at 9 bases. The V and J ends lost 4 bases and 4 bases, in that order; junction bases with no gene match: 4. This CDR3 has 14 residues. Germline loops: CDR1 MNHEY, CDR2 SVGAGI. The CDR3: CASSSLQGATEAFF. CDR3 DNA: TGTGCCAGCAGTTCTCTACAGGGGGCCACTGAAGCTTTCTTT.

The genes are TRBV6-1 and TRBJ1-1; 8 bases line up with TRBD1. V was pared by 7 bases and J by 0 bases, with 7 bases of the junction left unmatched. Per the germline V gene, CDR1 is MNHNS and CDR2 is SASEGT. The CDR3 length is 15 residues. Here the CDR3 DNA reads TGTGCCAGCACGGCGTGGACAGGGATGAACACTGAAGCTTTCTTT. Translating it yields CASTAWTGMNTEAFF.

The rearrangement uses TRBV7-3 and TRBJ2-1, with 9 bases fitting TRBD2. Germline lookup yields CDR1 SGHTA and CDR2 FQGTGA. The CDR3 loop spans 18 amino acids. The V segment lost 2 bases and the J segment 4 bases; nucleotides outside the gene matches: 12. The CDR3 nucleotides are TGTGCCAGCAGCTTAGAAGGGGCGGGGGGGCCGAGGTACAATGAGCAGTTCTTC. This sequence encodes CASSLEGAGGPRYNEQFF.

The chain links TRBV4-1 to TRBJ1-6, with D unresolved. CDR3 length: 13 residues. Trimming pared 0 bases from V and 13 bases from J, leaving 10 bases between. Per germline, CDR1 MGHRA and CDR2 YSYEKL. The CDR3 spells CASSQDREDPLHF. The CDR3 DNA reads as TGCGCCAGCAGCCAAGACCGCGAAGATCCCCTCCACTTT.

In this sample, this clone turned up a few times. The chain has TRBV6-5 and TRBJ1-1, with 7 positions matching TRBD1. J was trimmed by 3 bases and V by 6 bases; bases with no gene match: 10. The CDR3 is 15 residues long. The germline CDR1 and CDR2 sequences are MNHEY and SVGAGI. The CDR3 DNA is TGTGCCAGCAGCTTTAAACCGGGACAGCACACTGAAGCTTTCTTT. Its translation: CASSFKPGQHTEAFF.

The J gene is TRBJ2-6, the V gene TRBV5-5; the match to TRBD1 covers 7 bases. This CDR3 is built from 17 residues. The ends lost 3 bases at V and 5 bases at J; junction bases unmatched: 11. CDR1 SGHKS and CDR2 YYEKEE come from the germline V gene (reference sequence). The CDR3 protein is CASSSSPLQGWANVLTF. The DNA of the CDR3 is TGTGCCAGCAGCTCGTCACCGTTACAGGGGTGGGCCAACGTCCTGACTTTC.

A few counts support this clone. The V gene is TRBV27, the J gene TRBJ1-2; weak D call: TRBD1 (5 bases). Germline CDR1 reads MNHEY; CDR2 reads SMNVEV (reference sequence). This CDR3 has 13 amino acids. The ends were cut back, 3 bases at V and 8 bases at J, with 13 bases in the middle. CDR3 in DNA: TGTGCCAGCAGTTTCCAGGGTGCGAGAGGCTACACCTTC. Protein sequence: CASSFQGARGYTF.

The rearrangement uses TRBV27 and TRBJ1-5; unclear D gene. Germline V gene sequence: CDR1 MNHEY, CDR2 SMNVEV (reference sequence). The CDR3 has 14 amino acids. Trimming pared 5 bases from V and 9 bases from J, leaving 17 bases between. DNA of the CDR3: TGTGCCAGCAGTCGGCAGGCTTCAAGCTCGCCCCAGCATTTT. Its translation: CASSRQASSSPQHF.

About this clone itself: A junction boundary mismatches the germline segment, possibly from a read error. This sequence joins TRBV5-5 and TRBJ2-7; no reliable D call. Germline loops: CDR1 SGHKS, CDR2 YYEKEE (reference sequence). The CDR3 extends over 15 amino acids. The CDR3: CASSLNSGISFEQYF. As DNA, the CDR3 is TGTGCCAGCAGCTTGAATTCCGGTATATCCTTCGAGCAGTACTTC.